This T cell receptor beta chain stems from a study of identical twins (dated by TCRdb to about 2016). Regarding the complete study: The study deep-sequenced TCR alpha and beta repertoires from monozygotic twins, unrelated adults of various ages and cord blood to test whether fetal clonotypes persist. To rule out contamination, replicate twin experiments were performed at different times with different library preparation protocols. What the study reported, not specific to this receptor: The excess sharing between twins in beta out-of-frame sequences was weaker because fewer shared sequences reduced the signal-to-noise ratio. Fewer insertions were carried by abundant cord blood beta clonotypes, a similar but weaker trend appeared in young adult naive repertoires, and no such trend appeared in memory repertoires. In monozygotic twins, out-of-frame TCR alpha sharing was systematically underestimated by recombination models, although the models agreed with sharing between unrelated individuals. Out-of-frame TCR alpha sequences shared between twins showed an excess of low generation-probability sequences compared with coincidental sharing between unrelated individuals. Invariant T cells such as MAIT and iNKT could partly confound zero-insertion analyses, although diverse VJ usage argued against such confounding for most clonotypes. Because the same donors could not be followed over many years, the conclusions relied on cross-sectional statistical analysis.

This clonotype was found once. This receptor's antigen is unknown. Base qualities are missing; no much larger clone stands one base away. Resting on one read, the evidence is weak. Libraries were prepared through 5' RACE. Sequencer: Illumina HiSeq 2000. A universal primer binding site was introduced by template switching, and a unique molecular identifier was present in the final cDNA, enabling accurate counting of TCR cDNA molecules. First-strand cDNA for TCR alpha and beta chains was synthesized from specific primers in the conserved constant-segment region. Each cDNA library was double barcoded, with a SMART-Mk sample barcode plus Illumina barcodes, to control for contamination. Two successive PCR steps introduced TruSeq adapter sequences along with Illumina sample barcodes. TCR alpha and beta cDNA libraries were sequenced on the Illumina HiSeq platform with custom primers. In the paper's pipeline: Raw reads were processed with MiGEC to extract unique molecular identifiers, and MiXCR was used to determine CDR3 positions. For each individual, recombination models were inferred using an EM algorithm with the repgenHMM and IGoR tools. Shared clonotypes were analyzed with the tcR package in R, and sharing was normalized by the product of cloneset sizes. Out-of-frame nonproductive sequences were analyzed to study raw recombination free of thymic and clonal selection effects. Clones were called with MiXCR by TCRdb after fastp trimmed the public reads at Q25, and only in-frame beta chains were retained. One record per CDR3 amino acid sequence lists the most common genes and DNA. The V and J calls here are based on TCRdb, not the publication. This sample is represented by about 690,000 distinct CDR3 sequences; roughly 20% of them were singletons. Jointly, the top ten make up over 4% of the sample.

Every donor in the study was a healthy Caucasian. Three pairs of female monozygotic twins, all aged about 18 to 30 years, made up the twin cohort. Peripheral blood mononuclear cells were used as the source from which RNA for TCR libraries was isolated. V loses 5 bases, J loses 4 bases, and the germline ends lie 12 bases apart. The germline V gene yields SGHVS for CDR1 and FNYEAQ for CDR2. The CDR3 measures 14 amino acids from cysteine to phenylalanine. The retained sequence is limited to the CDR3, 42 bases, with the frame set at the first base. The data were also submitted as part of a second study, on T cells expressing NK-cell markers. The other study reports the following: Three sorted T-cell subsets (CD3+CD56+NKG2C+, CD3+CD56+NKG2C- and CD3+CD56-NKG2C+) from fewer than 10 donors had their TCR beta-chain repertoires profiled. Of the eight sequenced donors, seven were found to be HCMV-seropositive and one was found to be HCMV-seronegative. To restrict sorting to alphabetaTCR-expressing T cells, an anti-gammadeltaTCR antibody was added in several experiments. In 5 to 7 donors, the dominant CD3+CD56+NKG2C+ clonotypes ranked among the top 10 CD8+ clonotypes, making up roughly 1.0-8% of CD8+ T cells. Those dominant clonotypes were again the most abundant among CD3+CD56-NKG2C+ cells in a few donors, at about 25-60.1%. It remained unclear whether the expanded NKG2C-expressing T cell clones were specific for HCMV antigens. The study sequenced eight donors, all healthy volunteers chosen at random: three men and five women. A commercial ELISA kit detecting HCMV-specific IgG in serum was used to determine HCMV serostatus. For about 6 donors, bulk peripheral blood T-cell repertoires were additionally sequenced from unsorted PBMC. MIGEC handled demultiplexing of the reads and grouping by UMI, while MiTCR was used to assemble and quantify clonotypes. To remove erroneous sequences, TCR cDNA sequences were retained only when supported by two or more reads. Downstream repertoire analysis used the tcR package, and clonotypes were matched across fractions by CDR3 nucleotide sequence plus V segment. Antigen specificity was annotated against VDJdb with VDJmatch, allowing one amino acid substitution in CDR3.

The sequence was collected from a woman aged 18 to 35 in good health. Sequenced input: PBMCs. The sequence joins TRBV7-6 to TRBJ2-1, with no confident D gene call. The CDR3 reads as follows: CASSPGPSYNEQFF. The nucleotides are TGTGCCAGCAGCCCCGGGCCTAGTTACAATGAGCAGTTCTTC.